Below, 24 T cell receptor beta chains from the same sample are listed, as sequenced in a study of response to subunit inactivated influenza vaccine. MiXCR, run by TCRdb on the RT-PCR reads, gives a single entry per CDR3 protein. The top ten hold roughly 10% of the sample, which has around 790,000 distinct CDR3 sequences, 21% seen once. The sequenced sample was PBMCs from blood, obtained roughly 5 days after vaccination. Receptor source: a man aged 45 to 65 who received an inactivated influenza vaccine.

Ten or more counts support this clonotype. The chain carries TRBV12-3 or TRBV12-4 and TRBJ2-4; D is perhaps TRBD2 (6 bases). The V end lost 3 bases, the J end lost 8 bases, and 11 bases lay between the germline ends. CDR3 length: 13 amino acids. The CDR3 sequence: CASSFTSRDIQYF. CDR3 DNA: TGTGCCAGCAGTTTTACTAGCAGGGACATTCAGTACTTC.

The genes are TRBV5-1 and TRBJ2-7, with 10 bases aligning to TRBD2. J lost 5 bases, V lost 0 bases, and 5 bases had no gene match. Germline values: CDR1 SGHRS, CDR2 YFSETQ. The CDR3 length is 15 residues. The CDR3 DNA follows: TGCGCCAGCAGCTTGGCAGCGGGAGGGCCTCACGAGCAGTACTTC. This gives the protein CASSLAAGGPHEQYF.

The table lists this clonotype with a few counts. The rearrangement links TRBV12-3 or TRBV12-4 to TRBJ1-2; D might be TRBD1 (6 bases). This CDR3 has 13 residues. Trimming took off 5 bases at V and 5 bases at J, with 12 bases between the two ends. CDR3 in DNA: TGTGCCAGCAGTCCACCTACAGGGTATGGCTACACCTTC. Its protein product is CASSPPTGYGYTF.

This clonotype was detected a few times. V is TRBV7-3 and J is TRBJ2-7; 7 nucleotides line up with TRBD2. The CDR3 extends over 15 amino acids. V lost 2 bases and J lost 3; bases outside the gene matches: 7. CDR1 and CDR2 (germline): SGHTA, FQGTGA. The CDR3 sequence: CASSLRAGEVYEQYF. In DNA form, the CDR3 reads TGTGCCAGCAGCTTACGGGCGGGAGAGGTCTACGAGCAGTACTTC.

The rearrangement joins TRBV6-2 or TRBV6-3 to TRBJ2-5; TRBD1 might be the D (5 bases). The CDR3 sequence is 14 residues long. Trimming removed 2 bases at V and 4 bases at J, with 11 bases between. Per germline, CDR1 MNHEY and CDR2 SVGEGT. The CDR3 loop is CASSYRSRVETQYF. DNA of the CDR3: TGTGCCAGCAGTTACCGGAGCAGGGTAGAGACCCAGTACTTC.

This clonotype was detected many times. The rearrangement joins TRBV29-1 to TRBJ2-1, with TRBD1 matching over 9 bases. Germline V gene sequence: CDR1 SQVTM, CDR2 ANQGSEA. Unmatched junction bases numbered 9, after V lost 3 bases and J lost 9 bases. The CDR3 loop spans 14 amino acids. CDR3: CSVEYRDRDGEQFF. As DNA, the CDR3 is TGCAGCGTTGAGTATCGGGACAGGGATGGTGAGCAGTTCTTC.

The chain combines TRBV6-1 with TRBJ2-2; 7 nucleotides match TRBD1. The CDR3 runs to 13 residues. With V trimmed by 6 bases and J by 8 bases, 6 bases remained unmatched. Germline values: CDR1 MNHNS, CDR2 SASEGT. CDR3 protein: CASRQGLLGELFF. The CDR3 DNA follows: TGTGCCAGCAGACAGGGGTTATTGGGGGAGCTGTTTTTT.

The gene calls are TRBV27 and TRBJ2-3, with D possibly matching TRBD1 (5 bases). V lost 8 bases, J lost 4 bases, and 16 bases lay in between. This CDR3 contains 14 residues. Germline CDR1 reads MNHEY; CDR2 reads SMNVEV (reference sequence). The CDR3 region has the DNA TGTGCCAGCCTAGTAGGGGTCCGGTCAGATACGCAGTATTTT. Residues: CASLVGVRSDTQYF.

In nucleotides, the CDR3 is TGTGCCAGCAGCCGGACCTGGACGGGACAGAACTCCTACGAGCAGTACTTC. It specifies CASSRTWTGQNSYEQYF. V and J are TRBV6-2 or TRBV6-3 and TRBJ2-7, with 7 bases aligning to TRBD1. CDR3 size: 17 residues. CDR1 and CDR2 (germline): MNHEY, SVGEGT. The J segment lost 0 bases and the V segment lost 6 bases, leaving 14 bases of the junction unmatched.

This CDR3 is CASSIPRGLVTEAFF. The CDR3 region has the DNA TGTGCCAGCAGTATTCCCCGGGGTTTAGTCACTGAAGCTTTCTTT. The J gene is TRBJ1-1, the V gene TRBV2, with D uncertain. Germline lookup yields CDR1 SNHLY and CDR2 FYNNEI. V shed 5 bases and J shed 4 bases, with 17 bases lying between them. This CDR3 is built from 15 residues.

This clonotype turned up a few times. The CDR3 DNA reads as TGTGCCAGCAGCAACGCTAGGGGCAATCAGCCCCAGCATTTT. Protein: CASSNARGNQPQHF. This chain links TRBV6-1 with TRBJ1-5; no clear D gene. Germline CDR1 reads MNHNS; CDR2 reads SASEGT. The CDR3 has 14 amino acids. V gave up 6 bases and J gave up 2 bases, with 11 bases separating them.

This rearrangement joins TRBV7-9 to TRBJ2-1; maybe TRBD1 (6 bases). From germline, CDR1 is SEHNR and CDR2 FQNEAQ (reference sequence). Trimming left V 4 bases short and J 6 bases short, with 13 bases between. This CDR3 has 14 amino acids. This chain's CDR3 is CASSSHTGSNEQFF. The CDR3 coding sequence is TGTGCCAGCAGCTCGCACACAGGGTCCAATGAGCAGTTCTTC.

The J gene is TRBJ2-3, the V gene TRBV20-1; D might be TRBD2 (5 bases). Germline values: CDR1 DFQATT, CDR2 SNEGSKA (reference sequence). V dropped 8 bases and J dropped 4 bases, with 13 bases sitting between them. The CDR3 has 12 residues. CDR3 in amino acids: CSSRLASDTQYF. The CDR3 nucleotides read TGCAGTTCGAGGCTAGCCTCAGATACGCAGTATTTT.

This clonotype turned up a few times. The chain links TRBV12-3 or TRBV12-4 to TRBJ2-3, with D perhaps assigned TRBD1 or TRBD2 (5 bases each). The CDR3 is made up of 15 amino acids. The V end lost 5 bases, the J end lost 6 bases, and 18 bases lay between the germline ends. CDR3 protein: CASSPSGTSDDTQYF. CDR3 bases: TGTGCCAGCAGTCCTTCCGGGACGTCTGACGATACGCAGTATTTT.

V usage is TRBV7-8 and J usage is TRBJ2-7; the D call may be TRBD1 or TRBD2 (6 bases each). CDR1 SGHVS and CDR2 FQNEAQ come from the germline V gene. Trimming pared 5 bases from V and 2 bases from J, leaving 19 bases between. This CDR3 comprises 16 residues. CDR3: CASSPNMGGRAYEQYF. The CDR3 DNA is TGTGCCAGCAGCCCCAACATGGGGGGCAGGGCCTACGAGCAGTACTTC.

This clonotype appeared many times. The genes are TRBV28 and TRBJ2-7; possible D gene TRBD1, 5 bases. The CDR3 spans 13 residues. V was clipped by 5 bases and J by 3 bases, with 11 bases between them. Germline CDR1 MDHEN, CDR2 SYDVKM. The CDR3 loop reads CASSPPDIYEQYF. CDR3 nucleotide sequence: TGTGCCAGCAGTCCCCCGGACATCTACGAGCAGTACTTC. The variable domain in full, with the rest retrieved from reference TRBV28 and TRBJ2-7, is DVKVTQSSRYLVKRTGEKVFLECVQDMDHENMFWYRQDPGLGLRLIYFSYDVKMKEKGDIPEGYSVSREKKERFSLILESASTNQTSMYLCASSPPDIYEQYFGPGTRLTVT.

V and J are TRBV20-1 and TRBJ2-5; TRBD2 agrees at 8 bases. The V gene end was trimmed by 6 bases and the J gene end by 2 bases; junction bases not matched to a gene: 5. Germline V gene lookup returns CDR1 DFQATT and CDR2 SNEGSKA (reference sequence). This CDR3 has 13 amino acids. CDR3 amino acids: CSATIAGQETQYF. CDR3 coding DNA: TGCAGTGCCACCATAGCGGGACAAGAGACCCAGTACTTC.

This clonotype was counted a few times. The chain carries TRBV7-2 and TRBJ1-2; 10 nucleotides match TRBD1. The CDR3 runs to 14 residues. J lost 6 bases, V lost 5 bases, and 6 bases had no gene match. From germline, CDR1 is SGHTA and CDR2 FQGNSA. CDR3 sequence reads: CASSTRDRGNGYTF. The CDR3 DNA is TGTGCCAGCAGCACCCGGGACAGGGGTAATGGCTACACCTTC.

The chain employs TRBV29-1 and TRBJ2-1; 7 bases fit TRBD1. This CDR3 is 12 amino acids long. Trimming cost V 6 bases and J 4 bases; bases outside gene matches: 3. Per germline, CDR1 SQVTM and CDR2 ANQGSEA. CDR3: CSVIQGYNEQFF. The DNA of the CDR3 is TGCAGCGTGATACAGGGGTACAATGAGCAGTTCTTC.

The rearrangement links TRBV28 to TRBJ2-7; D remains ambiguous. V dropped 1 base and J dropped 6 bases, with 10 bases sitting between them. Germline CDR1 MDHEN, CDR2 SYDVKM. This CDR3 is built from 13 residues. The CDR3 DNA sequence: TGTGCCAGCAGTTTATCCCAGTGGGCCGAGCAGTACTTC. This gives the protein CASSLSQWAEQYF.

The chain has TRBV12-3 or TRBV12-4 and TRBJ1-2; D is ambiguous. This CDR3 has 16 amino acids. V was pared by 2 bases and J by 4 bases, with 17 bases between. This CDR3 reads CASSLRLEGSRYGYTF. DNA of the CDR3: TGTGCCAGCAGTTTAAGATTGGAGGGATCTCGCTATGGCTACACCTTC.

In this sample, this clonotype turned up many times. The genes are TRBV29-1 and TRBJ2-1; the D gene could be TRBD1 or TRBD2 (5 bases each). Germline V lookup: CDR1 SQVTM, CDR2 ANQGSEA. CDR3 length: 12 residues. V was clipped by 6 bases and J by 6 bases, with 12 bases between them. CDR3 amino acids: CSVRGVVNEQFF. CDR3 DNA: TGCAGCGTAAGAGGGGTAGTCAATGAGCAGTTCTTC.

This clonotype was observed a few times. The V call is TRBV7-2, the J call TRBJ2-3, with TRBD2 matching 7 bases. The J segment lost 1 base and the V segment lost 1 base, leaving 5 bases of the junction unmatched. This CDR3 is built from 16 residues. Per germline, CDR1 SGHTA and CDR2 FQGNSA. CDR3 loop: CASSLERGTRTDTQYF. DNA for the CDR3: TGTGCCAGCAGCTTAGAGCGGGGAACGCGCACAGATACGCAGTATTTT.

This clonotype came up a few times. The chain has TRBV3-1 and TRBJ2-3, with 7 bases lining up with TRBD2. Germline-derived CDR1 and CDR2 are LGHDT and YNNKEL (reference sequence). The V gene end was trimmed by 2 bases and the J gene end by 5 bases; junction bases not matched to a gene: 7. The CDR3 is made up of 15 amino acids. The CDR3 sequence: CASSQHLAVGDTQYF. The CDR3 DNA sequence: TGTGCCAGCAGCCAACACCTAGCGGTAGGAGATACGCAGTATTTT.